This paragraph covers one T cell receptor beta chain sequence. Treatment here: around 19 received Ad26.COV2.S at low or high dose, single or two shots; several received placebo; per-sample allocation not given. Day 63 after the first injection of vaccine or placebo was the sampling time. This record belongs to a study of Ad26.COV2.S vaccination and SARS-CoV-2 variants. Assay: immunoSEQ multiplex PCR; the TCRdb copy retains only in-frame clones and omits some. The sample consists of some 300,000 clones, approximately 86% of them appearing once. V lost 5 bases and J 4 bases, leaving 17 bases between the germline ends. CDR1 SEHNR and CDR2 FQNEAQ come from the germline V gene (reference sequence). The CDR3 runs to 15 residues.

Source: peripheral blood, taken in a trial of Ad26.COV2.S vaccine versus placebo. J is TRBJ1-2 and V is TRBV7-9; maybe TRBD1 (5 bases). This sequence was found in a person aged 18-60 years who received the Ad26.COV2.S COVID-19 vaccine or a placebo. CDR3 sequence: CASSREEGNFYGYTF. The CDR3 nucleotides are TGTGCCAGCAGCCGGGAGGAGGGGAATTTCTATGGCTACACCTTC.